This T cell receptor (beta chain) was captured in a study of T cell repertoires in cytomegalovirus infection. The table lists this clonotype with a few counts. Its antigen remains unidentified. V gave up 1 base and J gave up 2 bases, with 12 bases separating them. Germline V CDR1 and CDR2: SGHVS, FQNEAQ. This CDR3 spans 15 amino acids. TCRdb ran MiXCR on the reads and lists one entry per CDR3 protein. The data hold a few hundred thousand distinct CDR3 sequences, with about 40% observed a single time. Sequenced material: cultured PBMCs, taken from culture after CMV antigen stimulation. The rearrangement uses TRBV7-8 and TRBJ2-7; D uncertain. The receptor was derived from a human donor in good health (CMV status not recorded). Some clones in this sample may be carry-over from other donors' samples. This CDR3 is CASSLGALEPYEQYF. The CDR3, as DNA: TGTGCCAGCAGCTTAGGAGCCCTCGAGCCCTACGAGCAGTACTTC.